This record concerns one T cell receptor (beta chain) sequence. Its antigen is currently unknown. The source of the sample is a study of response to subunit inactivated influenza vaccine. Trimming cost V 1 base and J 2 bases; bases outside gene matches: 3. CDR1 is KGHSH, CDR2 LQKENI, per germline. The CDR3 is 16 amino acids. Broader study findings: Authors suggested each seasonal flu vaccination may recruit only limited numbers of new T cells.

TCRdb used MiXCR to reprocess the RT-PCR reads, holding one entry per CDR3 protein. The sample includes about 180,000 distinct CDR3 sequences, about 10% seen only once; the top ten take 11%. The J gene is TRBJ2-2, the V gene TRBV18; TRBD2 aligns across 8 bases. Sequenced material: non-naive T cells sorted from PBMCs, taken on the day of vaccination. This receptor was obtained from a middle-aged man who received an inactivated influenza vaccine. The CDR3 bases are TGTGCCAGCTCACCACTTAGCGGGGCAAACACCGGGGAGCTGTTTTTT. It codes for CASSPLSGANTGELFF.